This TCR beta chain was recovered during a study of cytomegalovirus exposure and HLA in healthy donors. Study-wide context: An earlier analysis identified 95 million to 120 million unique TCR beta sequences in 150 million to 200 million T cells.

Note on this clone: Its antigen is not identified.

This CDR3 spans 15 amino acids. Germline V gene sequence: CDR1 MGHRA, CDR2 YSYEKL. Trimming took 0 bases from V and 7 from J, leaving 15 bases between them. General observations from the study: The likely explanation for a cluster of highly shared sequence variants was sequencing artifact. Earlier findings revealed that most TCR beta V segments proved productive either about 87% or about 30% of the time. Usually a TCR sequence was rare, but some public TCRs were found in many donors.

Use of 60 Vbeta and 13 Jbeta primers characterized the PCR. Produced via immunoSEQ multiplex PCR; TCRdb's table is partial and in-frame only. Of 150,000 or so clones in the sample, roughly 81% were seen once. The clonotype was recovered from a woman aged 18-30 years in good health and CMV-seronegative. Sequenced sample: PBMCs. The V call is TRBV4-1, the J call TRBJ1-1; D remains unclear. The CDR3 region has the DNA TGCGCCAGCAGCCAAGATTGGCGGACTAGCGGTGAAGCTTTCTTT. Translated: CASSQDWRTSGEAFF.